This entry is about one TCR beta chain. The antigen is undetermined. TCRdb's table, derived via immunoSEQ multiplex PCR, lists solely in-frame clones and lacks some. The sample yields hundreds of thousands of clones, roughly 95% seen once. The data originate from a study of shared clonotypes between healthy human individuals. The study, taken as a whole, reports: Specimens sampled were limited to blood, with tissue repertoires likely differing.

Trimming removed 2 bases from V and 2 bases from J, with 7 bases in between. The CDR3 is 14 residues long. The germline V gene encodes CDR1 MNHNS and CDR2 SASEGT. The split of CD4+ cells yielded CD45RA+ naive and CD45RA-negative memory subsets. This sequence originates from a woman aged 30 to 39 in good health. Sequencing used naive CD4+ T cells sorted from blood. Documented subset: CD45RA+ positively selected. The chain joins TRBV6-1 to TRBJ1-5; D ambiguous. CDR3 protein: CASSELPGNQPQHF. The DNA for the CDR3 is TGTGCCAGCAGTGAACTCCCGGGCAATCAGCCCCAGCATTTT.